What follows are 12 T cell receptor beta chains derived from one specimen sequenced in a study of T cell responses to AZD1222 COVID-19 vaccine. Generated by immunoSEQ multiplex PCR, the TCRdb table keeps only in-frame clones and is missing some. The sample contains under 150,000 clones, about nine tenths of which appear only once. The specimen was peripheral blood, collected 28 days after the second AZD1222 dose. The receptors were gathered from an adult who received the AZD1222 COVID-19 vaccine.

V is TRBV19 and J is TRBJ2-7; 8 positions agree with TRBD2. Germline V gene data show CDR1 as LNHDA and CDR2 as SQIVND (reference sequence). V trimming: 9 bases; J trimming: 5 bases; junction bases outside the gene matches: 27. This CDR3 contains 19 residues. For the CDR3, the DNA is TGTGCCAGCACCGGGGGGGCGGACATTGCTCCTGAGGTGCTGAACGAGCAGTACTTC. It codes for CASTGGADIAPEVLNEQYF.

The chain combines TRBV6-5 with TRBJ1-3, with a possible D match to TRBD1 (5 bases). The CDR3 is 14 amino acids. CDR1 MNHEY and CDR2 SVGAGI come from the germline V gene. With 0 bases removed from V and 4 bases from J, the gap between germline ends came to 7 bases. CDR3 in amino acids: CASSYSEGGNTIYF. The CDR3 coding sequence is TGTGCCAGCAGTTACTCTGAGGGGGGAAACACCATATATTTT.

The chain combines TRBV10-3 with TRBJ1-4, with D unresolved. The V end was cut by 1 base, the J end by 2 bases, with 8 bases between. This CDR3 contains 15 residues. CDR1 is ENHRY, CDR2 SYGVKD, per germline. CDR3 nucleotide sequence: TGTGCCATCAGTGAGTGGGGTGGCACTAATGAAAAACTGTTTTTT. Protein product: CAISEWGGTNEKLFF.

The rearrangement links TRBV19 to TRBJ1-1, with TRBD1 matching 9 bases. The CDR3 contains 12 residues. With 6 bases clipped from V and 8 bases from J, the junction kept 4 bases outside the gene matches. Germline loops: CDR1 LNHDA, CDR2 SQIVND (reference sequence). CDR3: CASSFGQGEAFF. The CDR3 region has the DNA TGTGCCAGTAGCTTCGGACAGGGGGAAGCTTTCTTT.

V gene TRBV7-6 combines with J gene TRBJ2-4; 7 bases agree with TRBD1. Germline trimming cut 4 bases from V and 7 bases from J; bases unmatched to any gene: 7. The CDR3 has 14 amino acids. Germline V lookup: CDR1 SGHVS, CDR2 FNYEAQ. The CDR3 DNA sequence: TGTGCCAGCAGCTCCCGGACAGGACAGAACATTCAGTACTTC. Encoded protein: CASSSRTGQNIQYF.

This chain joins TRBV28 and TRBJ1-6; D is possibly TRBD1 (6 bases). CDR3 length equals 17 residues. Germline lookup yields CDR1 MDHEN and CDR2 SYDVKM. V was clipped by 6 bases and J by 0 bases, with 15 bases between them. CDR3 in amino acids: CASSPRTDSSYNSPLHF. In DNA form, the CDR3 reads TGTGCCAGCAGCCCGAGGACAGACAGCTCCTATAATTCACCCCTCCACTTT.

V usage is TRBV28 and J usage is TRBJ1-6, with a weak D call TRBD1 (6 bases). V gave up 4 bases and J gave up 7 bases, with 17 bases separating them. CDR1 is MDHEN, CDR2 SYDVKM, per germline. CDR3 length: 16 residues. CDR3 nucleotide sequence: TGTGCCAGCAGTTCGGAGGGGTCTAGGGGGAATTCACCCCTCCACTTT. This codes for CASSSEGSRGNSPLHF.

The chain joins TRBV6-4 to TRBJ2-3; 7 bases match TRBD2. J lost 2 bases, V lost 5 bases, and 10 bases had no gene match. CDR3 length equals 16 residues. Germline values: CDR1 MRHNA, CDR2 SNTAGT. The CDR3 bases are TGTGCCAGCAGTCCCCTAGCGGATGGGGACACAGATACGCAGTATTTT. Its translation: CASSPLADGDTDTQYF.

The chain combines TRBV24-1 with TRBJ1-5, with 7 bases lining up with TRBD1. Unmatched junction bases numbered 3, after V lost 4 bases and J lost 1 base. Per germline, CDR1 KGHDR and CDR2 SFDVKD. CDR3 length: 15 residues. The CDR3 DNA follows: TGTGCCACCAGTGACGCACAGGGGAGCAATCAGCCCCAGCATTTT. It yields the protein CATSDAQGSNQPQHF.

This chain uses TRBV28 with TRBJ1-6, with 8 bases that match TRBD1. The CDR3 totals 13 residues. Germline trimming cut 4 bases from V and 11 bases from J; bases unmatched to any gene: 4. Germline CDR1 MDHEN, CDR2 SYDVKM. The CDR3 sequence: CASSSGGVTPLHF. The CDR3 region has the DNA TGTGCCAGCAGTTCAGGGGGCGTGACACCCCTCCACTTT.

The V gene is TRBV6-5, the J gene TRBJ2-5; TRBD2 aligns across 8 bases. The CDR3 runs 14 residues. Per the germline V gene, CDR1 is MNHEY and CDR2 is SVGAGI. Trimming cost V 5 bases and J 2 bases; bases outside gene matches: 4. The CDR3 here is CASSPGLEQETQYF. DNA for the CDR3: TGTGCCAGCAGTCCGGGACTAGAACAAGAGACCCAGTACTTC.

The chain carries TRBV9 and TRBJ2-3; 9 bases agree with TRBD1. The CDR3 length is 16 residues. Germline V gives CDR1 SGDLS, CDR2 YYNGEE. Unmatched junction bases numbered 4, after V lost 0 bases and J lost 2 bases. CDR3 in amino acids: CASSVAGTGFTDTQYF. CDR3 DNA: TGTGCCAGCAGCGTAGCTGGGACAGGGTTCACAGATACGCAGTATTTT.